Below, one TCR beta chain is given with its context. Which antigen it targets is not known. In total, around 600 healthy bone marrow donors made up the cohort. At the time of sampling, all cohort members were nominally healthy, though unrecorded immune exposures were likely present. The donor tested CMV seropositive, placing the donor among the 289 seropositive members of the cohort. A peripheral blood sample was collected from each donor, and TCR beta sequencing was performed on peripheral blood mononuclear cells. The Qiagen DNeasy Blood Extraction Kit was used to extract genomic DNA from the blood cell samples. This specimen belongs to a study of cytomegalovirus exposure and HLA in healthy donors (TCRdb year 2017). Study-level background: According to an earlier analysis of several hundred of the donors, roughly 180 million T cells yielded over 90 million unique TCR beta sequences and approximately 300 Gb of sequence data. An early release covering some 640 HLA-typed donors comprised about 300 gigabases of sequencing data and around 80 million unique TCR sequences. The genetic ancestry cluster associated with self-reported Caucasian donors included 80% to 90% of the approximately 410 genotyped donors. The study was designed to test whether signatures of past pathogen exposure could be identified by cataloging public T cell receptors. The T cell repertoires of 670 or so subjects were profiled by immunosequencing and related to cytomegalovirus serostatus. Besides the first cohort of about 730 subjects, a separate validation cohort made up of roughly 120 different subjects was used. High-throughput TCR immunosequencing, statistical association of individual TCRs with disease status, and machine learning were combined to predict cytomegalovirus infection status. A later analysis re-analyzed previously published TCR beta repertoires from approximately 670 donors and added high-resolution HLA genotyping to study TCR occurrence patterns. Rather than drawing on any new phenotypic data, the later analysis identified candidate immune exposures from TCR beta sequences and the way those sequences occurred across donors. An earlier analysis of about 600 of the donors used high-throughput TCR beta sequencing to judge whether each TCR beta V gene segment behaved as functional or pseudogenic. Donor age, sex, ethnicity and CMV serostatus were collected together with the repertoire data. A later genetic analysis used genome-wide SNP genotypes for 398 of the 666 donors, treating that subset as a discovery cohort. Every repertoire in the discovery cohort had been generated on one and the same sequencing platform. HLA typing covered class I and class II loci at four-digit resolution. Typing coverage differed by locus: A, B, C, DRB1 and DQB1 were typed in roughly 620-640 donors, DQA1 in 500 to 550, DPA1 in 606, and DPB1 in roughly 470. Five DR-DQ haplotypes were treated as single units for association and clustering because of strong linkage in the cohort. Among about 360 genotyped donors of the cohort, an average of around 240,000 unique TCR beta nucleotide sequences were sequenced per donor, around 20% of them non-productive. Overall results and qualifications from the work: Roughly uniform sequencing depth across donors was assumed in presence/absence analyses, although this assumption may not hold. V-gene and J-gene trimming of TCR beta chains was associated with a missense DCLRE1C variant in a later genetic analysis, and the association was replicated in an independent cohort. In an earlier analysis of 587 of the donors, most TCR beta V segments appeared in productive rearrangements about 87% or about 30% of the time, broadly matching IMGT annotations. According to a later genetic analysis, donors in an Asian-associated ancestry cluster had fewer N-insertions in productive TCRs than the approximately 630-donor mean. In vitro tests confirmed that three of the cytomegalovirus-associated TCR beta chains recognize cytomegalovirus antigens. The classifier was reported to diagnose cytomegalovirus status with high specificity and sensitivity in both the original and validation cohorts. About 17 rarely observed V segments, including chromosome 9 orphons, were excluded from the earlier analysis of about 610 of the donors because counts were too low. The study listed 150 to 200 TCR beta chains as associated with cytomegalovirus. Linkage disequilibrium might explain the correlated functional status among segregating V segments, but an unknown experimental factor could not be excluded. A later analysis found that TCR association rates varied across HLA loci, with DRB1 alleles showing the most associated TCRs and HLA-C alleles the fewest. Immune exposure information for the cohort was limited to CMV serostatus. Assigning TCR associations to individual alleles was difficult when HLA alleles, especially DR and DQ, strongly co-occurred. In this cohort, only TCR beta chains were sequenced, and detectable features were limited by the absence of alpha or paired-chain data. While some public TCRs were present in many individuals, most TCR sequences turned up only very rarely across donors. The authors suggested that the approach could potentially be extended to other disease states and immunological phenotypes. The sequencing pipeline was judged likely to have produced a cluster of highly shared sequence variants as a technical artifact. A further reported finding was that TCR beta sequences accurately predicted the HLA-A and HLA-B alleles for most subjects in the first cohort. A later analysis found that HLA-associated TCR beta chains were more clonally expanded and had lower generation probabilities than equally common non-associated chains. Because some donors lacked HLA typing at each locus, the association tests relied only on the typed subset. According to a later analysis, most CMV-associated TCR beta chains appeared to be HLA-restricted, and the HLA associations seemed to be driven largely by CMV exposure. Because the 87-base-pair reads could not distinguish some IMGT-functional V segments, including TRBV6-2 and TRBV6-3, those segments were excluded. Several of the top co-occurrence clusters appeared to be linked to parvovirus B19, influenza, CMV and Epstein-Barr virus, according to a later analysis. At a false discovery rate of 0.05, a later analysis linked about 16,000 TCR beta sequences to specific HLA alleles.

CDR1 and CDR2 (SGHRS, YFSETQ) derive from the germline V gene. Cut back by 1 base and 3 bases, the V and J ends lie 9 bases apart. There are 14 amino acids in the CDR3, from cysteine to phenylalanine inclusive. Only CDR3 DNA remains: 42 bases, in frame from the first base. The library was generated by the immunoSEQ multiplex PCR assay. A mixture of 60 forward primers for TCR Vbeta segments and 13 reverse primers for TCR Jbeta segments was used in the multiplex PCR. A multiplex PCR assay on genomic DNA amplified the CDR3 region of rearranged TCR beta genes. The amplified TCR beta libraries were sequenced on the Illumina HiSeq System as 87-base-pair reads. The authors' pipeline ran thus. Across the 700 or so repertoires, a later analysis counted around 80 million unique TCR beta chains, roughly 11 million of which were shared by at least two donors. Raw reads were error-corrected and collapsed into unique sequences with a nearest-neighbor algorithm that merged closely related sequences to remove PCR and sequencing errors. Alignment of CDR3 sequences to IMGT reference sequences was used to assign V, D and J gene segments. For a sequence to be retained, at least a six-nucleotide match to both a V gene segment and a J gene segment was required. Rearrangements were classified as productive when the CDR3 lacked stop codons and remained in frame with V and J, and all other rearrangements were classified as non-productive. Following IMGT convention, CDR3 was defined as the stretch from the second conserved V-encoded cysteine up to the conserved J-encoded phenylalanine. In an earlier analysis of around 570 of the donors, sequences lacking an unambiguous match to a single V gene segment were excluded. An earlier analysis of a few hundred of the donors called V segments functional above 56.7% productive rearrangements and segregating when the between-donor standard deviation exceeded 5%. A statistical classification framework was built to diagnose cytomegalovirus status from the catalog of TCR beta chain sequences. A later analysis assigned V and J genes by comparing TCR nucleotide sequences with IMGT/GENE-DB human TR gene sequences. In a later analysis, CDR3 sequences and most-parsimonious VDJ recombination scenarios were assigned using the TCRdist pipeline. In a later analysis, every TCR beta chain was defined by the combination of its CDR3 amino acid sequence and its V-gene family, and reads without a unique V-gene family were dropped. A later analysis removed several hundred highly shared, low-generation-probability nucleotide sequences to deal with suspected cross-contamination and a sequencing artifact. A later analysis calculated a clonal expansion index for each public chain from normalized within-repertoire ranks of inferred template counts. Generation probabilities in a later analysis came from a VDJ recombination model fitted to out-of-frame rearrangements, and those results were checked against IGoR. Hypergeometric tests were used in a later analysis to score TCR-TCR, TCR-HLA and TCR-CMV co-occurrence, with a repertoire-size bias correction applied to the TCR pairs. To estimate false discovery rates, a later analysis permuted the HLA or CMV assignments 20 times. In a later analysis, co-occurring TCRs were grouped with DBSCAN, and TCRdist sequence similarity was added when clustering was performed within HLA-allele-positive subsets. Co-occurrence clustering excluded repertoires with fewer than 30,000 or more than 120,000 public chains, plus five with anomalous nucleotide sharing. Here the immuneACCESS table is served through TCRdb, limited to in-frame sequences with V and J called. Missing clones are a known gap in these copies; in checked studies unresolved V genes cover under half, and the rest lacks a known reason. The D gene and trimming were derived from the DNA, and the V and J assignments and clone size from that table. This sample's listing comprises tens of thousands of clones. The ten largest clonotypes hold 3.4% of the sample.

This sequence uses TRBV5-1 and TRBJ2-3, with the D gene not clear enough to name. Sequenced sample: PBMCs. This clonotype was sampled from a woman in her thirties or forties in good health and CMV-seropositive. The CDR3 reads as follows: CASSLNSMTDTQYF. Here is the DNA: TGCGCCAGCAGCTTGAATAGTATGACAGATACGCAGTATTTT.